Shown below are 30 T cell receptor beta chains from a single sample sequenced in a study of T cells after posttransplantation cyclophosphamide listed by TCRdb under 2016. Libraries were made using the immunoSEQ multiplex PCR assay. In TCRdb, the immuneACCESS table is reduced to in-frame sequences with V and J assigned. These tables do not hold every clone; where another copy was compared, an unresolved V gene accounts for under half, and the others remain unexplained. The sample profile shows over a thousand clones; 74% of them were found once. 10% to 15% of the sample is in the top ten clones. Sequencing was performed on memory CD8+ T cells sorted from blood. The origin of the receptors is a man aged 50-59 years in good health, CMV-negative, and a related stem cell transplant donor.

The chain couples TRBV6-5 to TRBJ1-6; 8 positions agree with TRBD1. CDR3 length equals 14 residues. Germline trimming cut 8 bases from V and 8 bases from J; bases unmatched to any gene: 8. The germline gives CDR1 MNHEY, CDR2 SVGAGI. The CDR3 DNA is TGTGCCAGCTTGGACAGGGAGGGGCATTCACCCCTCCACTTT. It is translated as CASLDREGHSPLHF.

V gene TRBV5-5 combines with J gene TRBJ1-4; TRBD1 is a possible D gene (6 bases). The V end was cut by 3 bases, the J end by 4 bases, with 10 bases between. The CDR3 runs to 14 residues. Germline V gene sequence: CDR1 SGHKS, CDR2 YYEKEE (reference sequence). The CDR3 here is CASSSDSLNEKLFF. CDR3 in DNA: TGTGCCAGCAGCTCGGACAGCCTTAATGAAAAACTGTTTTTT.

This chain's CDR3 is CASSQGDRGVPKNIQYF. In nucleotides, the CDR3 is TGCGCCAGCAGCCAAGGGGACAGGGGAGTACCCAAAAACATTCAGTACTTC. V gene TRBV4-3 combines with J gene TRBJ2-4, with 10 bases aligning to TRBD1. The CDR3 is 17 residues long. V lost 1 base and J lost 2; bases outside the gene matches: 5. The germline V gene has CDR1 LGHNA and CDR2 YSLEER.

As to this clone: One junction end disagrees with the germline gene, perhaps due to a read error. This sequence joins TRBV7-7 and TRBJ1-1; tentative D call: TRBD1 (6 bases). Germline CDR1 and CDR2: SSHAT and FNYEAQ (reference sequence). CDR3 length: 13 residues. The CDR3 sequence: CASSLRGWTEAFF. DNA for the CDR3: TGTGCTAGCAGCCTCAGGGGTTGGACTGAAGCTTTCTTT. Full variable domain (remainder filled in from reference TRBV7-7 and TRBJ1-1): GAGVSQSPRYKVTKRGQDVTLRCDPISSHATLYWYQQALGQGPEFLTYFNYEAQPDKSGLPSDRFSAERPEGSISTLTIQRTEQRDSAMYRCASSLRGWTEAFFGQGTRLTVV.

This clone was picked up one time. The J gene is TRBJ2-7, the V gene TRBV14; 9 bases agree with TRBD1. Unmatched junction bases numbered 4, after V lost 3 bases and J lost 1 base. The CDR3 sequence is 15 residues long. CDR1 and CDR2 from the germline V gene are SGHDN and FVKESK. CDR3 DNA sequence: TGTGCCAGCAGCCACAGGGACAGGGATTCCTACGAGCAGTACTTC. It codes for CASSHRDRDSYEQYF.

J is TRBJ2-3 and V is TRBV5-1, with 10 nucleotides matching TRBD1. The trim removed 4 bases at V and 5 bases at J, leaving 10 bases unmatched. The CDR3 covers 16 residues. Germline loops: CDR1 SGHRS, CDR2 YFSETQ. The chain's CDR3 is CASSPKTGGLRDTQYF. The DNA of the CDR3 is TGCGCCAGCAGCCCCAAGACAGGGGGCCTTAGAGATACGCAGTATTTT.

This clone was seen only a few times. V usage is TRBV19 and J usage is TRBJ2-1; tentative D call: TRBD1 (6 bases). Per germline, CDR1 LNHDA and CDR2 SQIVND (reference sequence). Trimming left V 6 bases short and J 7 bases short, with 13 bases between. The CDR3 length is 13 residues. CDR3 DNA sequence: TGTGCCAGTAGCCCCACAGGGTGGAATGAGCAGTTCTTC. Translated: CASSPTGWNEQFF.

The CDR3 loop reads CASSSSPDRSNSYEQYF. Written as DNA, the CDR3 is TGTGCCAGCAGTTCCTCCCCGGACAGAAGTAACTCCTACGAGCAGTACTTC. The chain has TRBV27 and TRBJ2-7; maybe TRBD1 (6 bases). The CDR3 runs 17 residues. With 4 bases removed from V and 0 bases from J, the gap between germline ends came to 19 bases. The germline CDR1 and CDR2 sequences are MNHEY and SMNVEV (reference sequence).

The chain carries TRBV6-6 and TRBJ2-7; D call uncertain. Germline loops: CDR1 MNHNY, CDR2 SVGAGI (reference sequence). Trimming removed 6 bases at V and 5 bases at J, with 8 bases between. CDR3 length: 11 residues. The CDR3 here is CASSIHHEQYF. The CDR3 nucleotides read TGTGCCAGCAGCATACACCACGAGCAGTACTTC.

The J gene is TRBJ1-6, the V gene TRBV6-5; TRBD1 matches at 9 bases. Germline V gene sequence: CDR1 MNHEY, CDR2 SVGAGI. V gave up 2 bases and J gave up 7 bases; unmatched junction bases: 3. CDR3 length equals 15 residues. The chain's CDR3 is CASSYPTGGNSPLHF. In DNA form, the CDR3 reads TGTGCCAGCAGTTACCCTACAGGGGGCAATTCACCCCTCCACTTT.

In DNA, the CDR3 is TGTGCCAGCAGTTCCCTTGGGGGGGCCAAAAACATTCAGTACTTC. Its protein product is CASSSLGGAKNIQYF. The rearrangement uses TRBV28 and TRBJ2-4; D is possibly TRBD2 (6 bases). V lost 4 bases and J 1 base, leaving 11 bases between the germline ends. Germline-derived CDR1 and CDR2 are MDHEN and SYDVKM. This CDR3 region has 15 residues.

This clone was picked up a small number of times. The CDR3 loop is CAISGGRGKEQYF. CDR3 DNA: TGTGCCATCAGTGGCGGCAGGGGAAAAGAGCAGTACTTC. The chain carries TRBV10-3 and TRBJ2-7, with a possible D match to TRBD1 (6 bases). CDR3 length: 13 amino acids. Trimming left V 4 bases short and J 7 bases short, with 14 bases between. CDR1 ENHRY and CDR2 SYGVKD come from the germline V gene.

The chain employs TRBV19 and TRBJ2-3; 7 bases agree with TRBD1. Losses at the gene ends were 6 bases for V and 2 bases for J; bases not matched to a gene: 8. The CDR3 has 15 amino acids. Germline CDR1 LNHDA, CDR2 SQIVND (reference sequence). CDR3 sequence: CASSDRVSITDTQYF. CDR3 nucleotide sequence: TGTGCCAGTAGCGACAGGGTCTCTATCACAGATACGCAGTATTTT. The full variable domain, in which reference TRBV19 and TRBJ2-3 provide the parts outside the CDR3, is DGGITQSPKYLFRKEGQNVTLSCEQNLNHDAMYWYRQDPGQGLRLIYYSQIVNDFQKGDIAEGYSVSREKKESFPLTVTSAQKNPTAFYLCASSDRVSITDTQYFGPGTRLTVL.

The V gene is TRBV2, the J gene TRBJ2-4, with TRBD2 identical over 16 bases. Per the germline V gene, CDR1 is SNHLY and CDR2 is FYNNEI. The CDR3 length is 20 residues. V gave up 5 bases and J gave up 7 bases; unmatched junction bases: 17. DNA of the CDR3: TGTGCCAGCAGTCCGAAGGGGACGGGGACTAGCGGGGGGGCCTTGAACATTCAGTACTTC. Amino acid sequence: CASSPKGTGTSGGALNIQYF.

This clone was detected only a few times. The chain carries TRBV9 and TRBJ2-1, with 7 bases matching TRBD1. CDR1 and CDR2 (germline): SGDLS, YYNGEE. After removal of 3 bases from V and 6 bases from J, the junction contained 9 bases not matched to a gene. CDR3 length equals 15 residues. The CDR3 nucleotides read TGTGCCAGCAGCGCACGGACAGGCCGGGCCAATGAGCAGTTCTTC. Its protein product is CASSARTGRANEQFF.

The chain combines TRBV6-6 with TRBJ1-6; unclear D gene. V was clipped by 5 bases and J by 7 bases, with 12 bases between them. The CDR3 contains 14 residues. The germline gives CDR1 MNHNY, CDR2 SVGAGI (reference sequence). Here the CDR3 DNA reads TGTGCCAGCAGTCCTGGGCAGATAAATTCACCCCTCCACTTT. Its protein is CASSPGQINSPLHF.

In nucleotides, the CDR3 is TGTGCCAGCAGTGTATCTAGCGGGAGTTCAGATACGCAGTATTTT. Protein: CASSVSSGSSDTQYF. The chain links TRBV6-4 to TRBJ2-3, with 10 bases that match TRBD2. The V segment lost 4 bases and the J segment 4 bases; nucleotides outside the gene matches: 5. Germline CDR1 MRHNA, CDR2 SNTAGT. The CDR3 extends over 15 amino acids.

This clone has a single count. The CDR3 reads CASSPWGTSGGQNTGELFF. The CDR3 DNA reads TGTGCCAGCAGTCCGTGGGGGACTAGCGGGGGGCAGAACACCGGGGAGCTGTTTTTT. The chain is built from TRBV27 and TRBJ2-2; TRBD2 aligns across 15 bases. CDR1 is MNHEY, CDR2 SMNVEV, per germline (reference sequence). Losses at the gene ends were 5 bases for V and 1 base for J; bases not matched to a gene: 8. CDR3 length: 19 residues.

The rearrangement uses TRBV19 and TRBJ2-1; 9 nucleotides line up with TRBD2. The ends lost 3 bases at V and 5 bases at J; junction bases unmatched: 5. Germline V gives CDR1 LNHDA, CDR2 SQIVND (reference sequence). The CDR3 covers 15 residues. Here the CDR3 reads CASSMGLAVDNEQFF. The CDR3 DNA reads TGTGCCAGTAGTATGGGACTAGCCGTTGACAATGAGCAGTTCTTC. The full variable domain, in which reference TRBV19 and TRBJ2-1 provide the parts outside the CDR3, is DGGITQSPKYLFRKEGQNVTLSCEQNLNHDAMYWYRQDPGQGLRLIYYSQIVNDFQKGDIAEGYSVSREKKESFPLTVTSAQKNPTAFYLCASSMGLAVDNEQFFGPGTRLTVL.

This clone was seen just once. The chain links TRBV7-2 to TRBJ1-2; TRBD1 might be the D (6 bases). Trimming removed 1 base from V and 7 bases from J, with 16 bases in between. The CDR3 loop spans 15 amino acids. Germline V gives CDR1 SGHTA, CDR2 FQGNSA. Written as DNA, the CDR3 is TGTGCCAGCAGCTTAGTTCCCCCCAAAGGGGGTGGCTACACCTTC. This encodes CASSLVPPKGGGYTF.

V usage is TRBV6-6 and J usage is TRBJ2-3; 10 bases are shared with TRBD1. This CDR3 is 16 amino acids long. The V segment lost 7 bases and the J segment 4 bases; nucleotides outside the gene matches: 11. CDR1 is MNHNY and CDR2 is SVGAGI in the germline V gene (reference sequence). CDR3 in amino acids: CASTTRQGARADTQYF. In DNA, the CDR3 is TGTGCCAGCACCACCAGACAGGGGGCGAGAGCAGATACGCAGTATTTT.

This chain connects TRBV29-1 to TRBJ2-3; 12 bases line up with TRBD2. The CDR3 contains 15 residues. The junction had 5 bases not matched to a gene; V was cut back by 5 bases and J by 2 bases. In germline, CDR1 is SQVTM, CDR2 ANQGSEA. Written as DNA, the CDR3 is TGCAGCGTTTTGACTAGCGGGGGTCCCACAGATACGCAGTATTTT. This codes for CSVLTSGGPTDTQYF.

The chain is built from TRBV7-9 and TRBJ2-3; 8 bases line up with TRBD2. This CDR3 region has 16 residues. Losses at the gene ends were 1 base for V and 2 bases for J; bases not matched to a gene: 5. Germline CDR1 is SEHNR and CDR2 is FQNEAQ (reference sequence). This CDR3 reads CASSLVSGAYTDTQYF. The CDR3 DNA follows: TGTGCCAGCAGCTTAGTTAGCGGGGCTTACACAGATACGCAGTATTTT.

The chain's CDR3 is CASSQKDRRTEAFF. The DNA of the CDR3 is TGCGCCAGCAGCCAAAAGGACAGGAGAACTGAAGCTTTCTTT. V usage is TRBV4-1 and J usage is TRBJ1-1, with 7 bases aligning to TRBD1. The CDR3 covers 14 residues. The germline gives CDR1 MGHRA, CDR2 YSYEKL. V was clipped by 2 bases and J by 5 bases; unmatched bases: 5.

This chain uses TRBV18 with TRBJ2-7; unclear D gene. The CDR3 runs 14 residues. The ends were cut back, 3 bases at V and 4 bases at J, with 13 bases in the middle. Germline CDR1 is KGHSH and CDR2 is LQKENI. CDR3 sequence (DNA): TGTGCCAGCTCACCCTCGTTCGGTCGATACGAGCAGTACTTC. It codes for CASSPSFGRYEQYF.

V gene TRBV27 combines with J gene TRBJ1-1; D gene unclear. Germline CDR1 MNHEY, CDR2 SMNVEV (reference sequence). The CDR3 has 14 residues. V shed 2 bases and J shed 6 bases, with 13 bases lying between them. The CDR3 region is CASSLSVGLPEAFF. CDR3 nucleotides: TGTGCCAGCAGTTTAAGTGTCGGTCTACCTGAAGCTTTCTTT.

The CDR3 here is CASSSGQGADYTF. CDR3 coding DNA: TGTGCCAGCAGCTCGGGACAGGGTGCTGACTACACCTTC. This chain uses TRBV13 with TRBJ1-2; TRBD1 matches 9 bases. The CDR3 length is 13 residues. The V and J ends lost 4 bases and 10 bases, in that order; junction bases with no gene match: 7. CDR1 is PRHDT and CDR2 is FYEKMQ in the germline V gene (reference sequence).

The chain combines TRBV2 with TRBJ2-7, with 7 bases matching TRBD2. V was clipped by 6 bases and J by 3 bases; unmatched bases: 8. The CDR3 sequence is 14 residues long. The germline CDR1 and CDR2 sequences are SNHLY and FYNNEI. CDR3 bases: TGTGCCAGCAGGACGCGGGAGATGGGCTACGAGCAGTACTTC. Its translation is CASRTREMGYEQYF. Using reference TRBV2 and TRBJ2-7 for the parts outside the CDR3, the full variable domain is EPEVTQTPSHQVTQMGQEVILRCVPISNHLYFYWYRQILGQKVEFLVSFYNNEISEKSEIFDDQFSVERPDGSNFTLKIRSTKLEDSAMYFCASRTREMGYEQYFGPGTRLTVT.

The sample holds one count of this clone. The chain combines TRBV6-4 with TRBJ2-3; the match to TRBD2 covers 10 bases. The CDR3 spans 18 residues. Germline loops: CDR1 MRHNA, CDR2 SNTAGT. The ends lost 0 bases at V and 5 bases at J; junction bases unmatched: 11. The CDR3 is CASSDSKVGGLAQDTQYF. Written as DNA, the CDR3 is TGTGCCAGCAGTGACTCGAAGGTCGGGGGACTAGCGCAAGATACGCAGTATTTT.

V gene TRBV6-5 combines with J gene TRBJ2-3; 13 nucleotides align to TRBD2. J was trimmed by 2 bases and V by 5 bases; bases with no gene match: 1. The germline V gene encodes CDR1 MNHEY and CDR2 SVGAGI. The CDR3 length is 15 residues. The CDR3 protein is CASSGLAGATDTQYF. The CDR3 DNA is TGTGCCAGCAGTGGACTAGCGGGAGCCACAGATACGCAGTATTTT.